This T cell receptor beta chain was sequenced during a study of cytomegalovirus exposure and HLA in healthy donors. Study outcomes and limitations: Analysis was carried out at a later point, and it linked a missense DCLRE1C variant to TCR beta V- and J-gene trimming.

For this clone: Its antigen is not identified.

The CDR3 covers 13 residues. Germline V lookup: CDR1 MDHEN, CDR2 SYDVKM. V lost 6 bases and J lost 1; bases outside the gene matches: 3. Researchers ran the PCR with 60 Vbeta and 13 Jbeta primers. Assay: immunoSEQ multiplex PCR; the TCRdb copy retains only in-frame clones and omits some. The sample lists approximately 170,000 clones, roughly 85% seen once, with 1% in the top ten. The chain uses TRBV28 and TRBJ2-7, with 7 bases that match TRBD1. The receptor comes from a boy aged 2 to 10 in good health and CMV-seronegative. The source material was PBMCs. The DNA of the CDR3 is TGTGCCAGCAGCCTACAGGGGTCCTACGAGCAGTACTTC. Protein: CASSLQGSYEQYF. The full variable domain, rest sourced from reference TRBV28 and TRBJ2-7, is DVKVTQSSRYLVKRTGEKVFLECVQDMDHENMFWYRQDPGLGLRLIYFSYDVKMKEKGDIPEGYSVSREKKERFSLILESASTNQTSMYLCASSLQGSYEQYFGPGTRLTVT.